What follows are 19 T cell receptor beta chains derived from one specimen sequenced in a study of cytomegalovirus exposure and HLA in healthy donors. The PCR made use of 60 Vbeta and 13 Jbeta primers. This table comes from immunoSEQ multiplex PCR, and its TCRdb copy is limited to in-frame clones, with some not included. Of 85,000 to 100,000 clones detected, around three quarters appear once; the ten largest clones hold approximately 8.4%. The sample comprised PBMCs. Receptor source: a human donor in good health.

This chain uses TRBV30 with TRBJ1-3; D is unresolved. Trimming pared 1 base from V and 0 bases from J, leaving 4 bases between. The CDR3 is made up of 13 amino acids. The V gene's germline CDR1 is GTSNPN and CDR2 SVGIG (reference sequence). The CDR3 reads CAWSGGSGNTIYF. The CDR3 region has the DNA TGTGCCTGGAGTGGCGGCTCTGGAAACACCATATATTTT.

J is TRBJ2-7 and V is TRBV5-6, with TRBD2 identical over 15 bases. The V gene end was trimmed by 5 bases and the J gene end by 0 bases; junction bases not matched to a gene: 6. Germline V CDR1 and CDR2: SGHDT, YYEEEE. The CDR3 contains 17 residues. CDR3 loop: CASSGTSGGRSSYEQYF. CDR3 nucleotide sequence: TGTGCCAGCAGTGGGACTAGCGGGGGGAGGAGCTCCTACGAGCAGTACTTC.

This clone appeared a single time. This rearrangement joins TRBV7-9 to TRBJ2-2, with TRBD1 matching over 8 bases. The CDR3 is 18 residues long. J was trimmed by 1 base and V by 5 bases; bases with no gene match: 12. From germline, CDR1 is SEHNR and CDR2 FQNEAQ (reference sequence). CDR3 sequence: CASSKNTGGRLNTGELFF. In DNA, the CDR3 is TGTGCCAGCAGCAAAAATACAGGGGGGCGATTGAACACCGGGGAGCTGTTTTTT.

The CDR3 coding sequence is TGTGCCAGCAGTTCACAGGGGATCGGGGAGCTGTTTTTT. It encodes CASSSQGIGELFF. The V gene is TRBV5-6, the J gene TRBJ2-2; TRBD1 agrees at 7 bases. The trim removed 5 bases at V and 7 bases at J, leaving 5 bases unmatched. The germline CDR1 and CDR2 sequences are SGHDT and YYEEEE. The CDR3 loop spans 13 amino acids.

As for this clone: One end of the junction fails to match germline, which may point to a read error. This sample also contains other DNA sequences that code for the same CDR3. The chain employs TRBV7-8 and TRBJ2-7; the D is unclear. The CDR3 has 14 amino acids. From germline, CDR1 is SGHVS and CDR2 FQNEAQ. The CDR3 coding sequence is TGCGCCAGCAGCTTAGTTAGCCCCTCCTACGAGCAGTACTTC. As protein: CASSLVSPSYEQYF. The whole variable domain, filled in from reference TRBV7-8 and TRBJ2-7, reads GAGVSQSPRYKVAKRGQDVALRCDPISGHVSLFWYQQALGQGPEFLTYFQNEAQLDKSGLPSDRFFAERPEGSVSTLKIQRTQQEDSAVYLCASSLVSPSYEQYFGPGTRLTVT.

This rearrangement joins TRBV5-4 to TRBJ2-3, with a weak D call TRBD1 (6 bases). The CDR3 is 15 residues long. Between the trimmed V and J ends, which lost 0 bases and 2 bases, there was a span of 10 bases. Germline V gene lookup returns CDR1 SGHNT and CDR2 YYREEE (reference sequence). CDR3 sequence reads: CASSLDWGPTDTQYF. The CDR3 DNA is TGTGCCAGCAGCTTGGATTGGGGGCCCACAGATACGCAGTATTTT.

The chain couples TRBV6-5 to TRBJ1-5, with D possibly TRBD1 on 5 matching bases. The germline V gene has CDR1 MNHEY and CDR2 SVGAGI. The CDR3 sequence is 13 residues long. Trimming took off 2 bases at V and 6 bases at J, with 8 bases between the two ends. The DNA of the CDR3 is TGTGCCAGCAGTTACAGGGGAGGTCAGCCCCAGCATTTT. Translation: CASSYRGGQPQHF.

This clone was observed a handful of times. The chain employs TRBV2 and TRBJ1-2, with a tentative D call TRBD1 (6 bases). Germline V gene lookup returns CDR1 SNHLY and CDR2 FYNNEI. V was cut by 9 bases and J by 0 bases, with 11 bases left in between. The CDR3 runs to 13 residues. The CDR3 nucleotides are TGTGCCAGGCAGGACAGCACTAACTATGGCTACACCTTC. The encoded protein is CARQDSTNYGYTF.

This chain joins TRBV6-5 and TRBJ1-1, with 8 bases lining up with TRBD1. There are 14 residues in the CDR3. J lost 2 bases, V lost 7 bases, and 6 bases had no gene match. CDR1 and CDR2 from the germline V gene are MNHEY and SVGAGI. Written as DNA, the CDR3 is TGTGCCAGCATGATGGACAGGGTAAACACTGAAGCTTTCTTT. Its translation is CASMMDRVNTEAFF.

The V and J genes are TRBV2 and TRBJ2-2; 9 bases are a match to TRBD1. Germline trimming cut 2 bases from V and 2 bases from J; bases unmatched to any gene: 6. The CDR3 sequence is 17 residues long. Germline lookup yields CDR1 SNHLY and CDR2 FYNNEI. DNA for the CDR3: TGTGCCAGCAGTGAACTGCGGGGACAGGGCAACACCGGGGAGCTGTTTTTT. This sequence encodes CASSELRGQGNTGELFF. Using reference TRBV2 and TRBJ2-2 for the parts outside the CDR3, the full variable domain is EPEVTQTPSHQVTQMGQEVILRCVPISNHLYFYWYRQILGQKVEFLVSFYNNEISEKSEIFDDQFSVERPDGSNFTLKIRSTKLEDSAMYFCASSELRGQGNTGELFFGEGSRLTVL.

CDR3 sequence: CAWSRGQERGEQFF. In DNA form, the CDR3 reads TGTGCCTGGAGTCGGGGACAGGAGCGTGGGGAGCAGTTCTTC. The chain is built from TRBV30 and TRBJ2-1; 8 bases are a match to TRBD1. Germline assignment: CDR1 GTSNPN and CDR2 SVGIG (reference sequence). The CDR3 sequence is 14 residues long. Trimming at V came to 2 bases and at J to 10 bases, leaving 10 bases not matched to a gene.

The chain recombines TRBV7-9 with TRBJ2-1; D is uncertain. Germline V gene lookup returns CDR1 SEHNR and CDR2 FQNEAQ (reference sequence). The CDR3 is 14 residues long. Trimming took 1 base from V and 1 from J, leaving 5 bases between them. The CDR3, as DNA: TGTGCCAGCAGCTTAGGGCTTTCCTACAATGAGCAGTTCTTC. Amino acids: CASSLGLSYNEQFF.

The chain couples TRBV5-6 to TRBJ2-7; maybe TRBD1 (6 bases). Per germline, CDR1 SGHDT and CDR2 YYEEEE. Trimming shortened V by 0 bases and J by 0 bases, and 7 bases separated the two germline ends. CDR3 length: 14 amino acids. DNA for the CDR3: TGTGCCAGCAGCTTGGGGACAGTCTCCTACGAGCAGTACTTC. Translation gives CASSLGTVSYEQYF.

The gene calls are TRBV18 and TRBJ2-2; TRBD2 matches at 10 bases. The CDR3 contains 18 residues. The J segment lost 0 bases and the V segment lost 1 base, leaving 5 bases of the junction unmatched. The germline V gene has CDR1 KGHSH and CDR2 LQKENI. The CDR3 reads CASSPRTSGASNTGELFF. In DNA, the CDR3 is TGTGCCAGCTCACCACGGACTAGCGGAGCATCGAACACCGGGGAGCTGTTTTTT.

V is TRBV11-2 and J is TRBJ1-5; 7 nucleotides line up with TRBD1. This CDR3 comprises 14 residues. Trimming cost V 1 base and J 4 bases; bases outside gene matches: 1. Germline V lookup: CDR1 SGHAT, CDR2 FQNNGV. CDR3 coding DNA: TGTGCCAGCAGCTTAGCAGGGGGTAATCAGCCCCAGCATTTT. It codes for CASSLAGGNQPQHF.

The J gene is TRBJ2-7, the V gene TRBV12-5, with TRBD1 matching 9 bases. The CDR3 is 14 amino acids. Unmatched junction bases numbered 2, after V lost 3 bases and J lost 2 bases. CDR1 LGHNT and CDR2 FRNRAP come from the germline V gene. The CDR3 nucleotides are TGTGCTAGTGGTTTAGGGACAGGGACCTACGAGCAGTACTTC. Residues: CASGLGTGTYEQYF.

This clone appeared a few times. Here the CDR3 DNA reads TGTGCCAGCAGATACGGAGATACGCAGTATTTT. Translation: CASRYGDTQYF. V usage is TRBV5-6 and J usage is TRBJ2-3; D is ambiguous. V was cut by 5 bases and J by 5 bases, with 6 bases left in between. Germline CDR1 SGHDT, CDR2 YYEEEE. The CDR3 runs 11 residues. Complete variable domain (other parts from reference TRBV5-6 and TRBJ2-3): DAGVTQSPTHLIKTRGQQVTLRCSPKSGHDTVSWYQQALGQGPQFIFQYYEEEERQRGNFPDRFSGHQFPNYSSELNVNALLLGDSALYLCASRYGDTQYFGPGTRLTVL.

The chain couples TRBV30 to TRBJ2-7, with D perhaps matching TRBD2 (5 bases). The germline V gene has CDR1 GTSNPN and CDR2 SVGIG (reference sequence). This CDR3 contains 17 residues. The V gene lost 2 bases and the J gene lost 0 bases, with 20 bases spanning the gap. The CDR3, as DNA: TGTGCCTGGAGTAGAGTAAGTGGGCGGGCGAGCTCCTACGAGCAGTACTTC. Translating gives CAWSRVSGRASSYEQYF.

The V gene is TRBV27, the J gene TRBJ2-2; 8 positions agree with TRBD1. Germline lookup yields CDR1 MNHEY and CDR2 SMNVEV (reference sequence). Unmatched junction bases numbered 7, after V lost 4 bases and J lost 0 bases. The CDR3 covers 17 residues. The CDR3, as DNA: TGTGCCAGCAGTTCCACCCGGGACAGGTCGAACACCGGGGAGCTGTTTTTT. Translating it yields CASSSTRDRSNTGELFF.